This is a list of T cell receptor beta chains from one sample in a study of identical twins. TCRdb independently ran MiXCR on the 5' RACE reads; one entry per CDR3 protein. In the table there are 500,000 to 700,000 distinct CDR3 sequences, roughly 6.6% of which are singletons. This sample was also put to use in a study of yellow fever vaccine responses in identical twins.

Sequencing was performed on PBMCs. The receptors originated from a woman in her late teens or twenties in good health. The conserved cysteine and the conserved F or W are not part of the CDR3 here. The size entry is marked missing in some rows and otherwise reads once, few, many or a size class.

- | TRBJ2-3 | TRBV20-1 | SAHLSLAGSDTQY
many | TRBJ2-7 | TRBV5-1 | ASSRDRSSYEQY
few | TRBJ2-5 | TRBV7-8 | ASSTFVGFQGQETQY
- | TRBJ1-1 | TRBV5-1 | ASSLADGWGTEAF
many | TRBJ2-2 | TRBV3-1 | ASSPTGVPTGELF
many | TRBJ1-4 | TRBV5-1 | ASSLSGFGATNEKLF
many | TRBJ1-5 | TRBV12-3/TRBV12-4 | ASRDDRTSNQPQH
few | TRBJ2-1 | TRBV7-3 | ASSSGTSGNVDEQF
- | TRBJ1-2 | TRBV20-1 | SAPYGTDYGYT
many | TRBJ2-1 | TRBV7-3 | ASSSGLAGDEQF
many | TRBJ1-5 | TRBV25-1 | ASSETTGAFYQPQH
- | TRBJ2-7 | TRBV7-9 | ASSSTTSGRFYEQY
few | TRBJ2-3 | TRBV2 | ASSVRAGSTDTQY
- | TRBJ2-5 | TRBV5-1 | ASSRTNQETQY
many | TRBJ2-1 | TRBV29-1 | SVEGRGYNEQF
- | TRBJ2-3 | TRBV6-2/TRBV6-3 | ASSFGLVADTQY
few | TRBJ2-3 | TRBV20-1 | SAAPRPDTQY
few | TRBJ2-1 | TRBV29-1 | SADIRRGGRYEQF
few | TRBJ2-3 | TRBV5-1 | ASSSSGGRTDTQY
- | TRBJ2-1 | TRBV7-9 | ASSDPGLAGSYNEQF
- | TRBJ2-4 | TRBV3-1 | ASSQAPDNHVDIQY
many | TRBJ2-5 | TRBV20-1 | SARSGMEYQETQY
- | TRBJ2-6 | TRBV10-3 | AISDIPPSGANVLT
many | TRBJ1-4 | TRBV7-9 | ASSLYRQSDEKLF
many | TRBJ2-7 | TRBV10-3 | AISEPPGEAYEQY
many | TRBJ1-1 | TRBV10-3 | AISESGRANTEAF
few | TRBJ2-1 | TRBV20-1 | SARSVDGSIYEQF
- | TRBJ2-5 | TRBV27 | ASSPYLAGRQETQY
once | TRBJ2-1 | TRBV7-3 | ASSLTSGQGSHNEQF
few | TRBJ2-2 | TRBV24-1 | ATSDLQINTGELF
few | TRBJ1-1 | TRBV5-5 | ASSLWGTGNTEAF
- | TRBJ2-3 | TRBV12-3/TRBV12-4 | ACSLAGLAGGIRTDTQY
many | TRBJ2-7 | TRBV28 | ASSHQGAGRFYEQY
few | TRBJ2-3 | TRBV10-3 | AISELGGGADTQY
few | TRBJ2-1 | TRBV5-1 | ASSFGGTSSYNEQF
- | TRBJ2-7 | TRBV5-1 | ASSLDGLAAYEQY
few | TRBJ2-7 | TRBV29-1 | SVIVAGQYEQY
once | TRBJ2-2 | TRBV6-5 | ASSSDFPNTGELF
- | TRBJ2-1 | TRBV5-1 | ASSLYQGIDEQF
many | TRBJ1-3 | TRBV12-3/TRBV12-4 | ASSWGGSRNTIY
few | TRBJ2-3 | TRBV12-3/TRBV12-4 | ASSFPETDTQY
- | TRBJ2-6 | TRBV2 | ASSPRGPSGSSGANVLT
many | TRBJ2-1 | TRBV3-1 | ASSPPGQVSYNEQF
- | TRBJ2-3 | TRBV28 | ASSSSQSQY
many | TRBJ2-7 | TRBV29-1 | SVEAGRGLSSYEQY
- | TRBJ2-7 | TRBV28 | ASSGLAGTTQDEQY
many | TRBJ2-1 | TRBV6-1 | ASTSGTLVQNEQF
- | TRBJ2-3 | TRBV9 | ASSAAPGVGTDTQY
few | TRBJ1-1 | TRBV18 | ASSPSGGPEAF
- | TRBJ2-7 | TRBV4-2 | ASSQGYSYEQY
many | TRBJ2-1 | TRBV28 | ASSPGRVANNEQF
few | TRBJ2-2 | TRBV24-1 | ATSDRTSGRNTGELF
few | TRBJ2-2 | TRBV5-1 | ASSLWVGSAGELF
- | TRBJ2-3 | TRBV7-9 | ASSLGSGSEGTDTQY
many | TRBJ2-7 | TRBV11-2 | ASSLEFSGRGYEQY
- | TRBJ2-1 | TRBV20-1 | SAQASGAYNEQF
few | TRBJ2-7 | TRBV20-1 | SARSPGSLDRYEQY
many | TRBJ2-2 | TRBV4-2 | ASSQEGGGAVGELF
- | TRBJ2-1 | TRBV20-1 | SARTSGGAHYNEQF